Below, 2 T cell receptor beta chains from the same sample are listed, as sequenced in a study of human T cells and chemical hapten exposure. Each CDR3 protein gets one entry after TCRdb re-called the RACE reads with MiXCR. Of about 120,000 distinct CDR3 sequences detected, around an eighth appear once; the ten largest clones hold approximately 2.8%. Indicated time point: pre-sensitization, week 0. This sample's treatment: therapeutic diphenylcyclopropenone sensitization with weekly scalp DPC. The sample consisted of whole blood, taken in connection with sensitization to the hapten diphenylcyclopropenone (DPC). Receptors originate from a woman between 18 and 29 years old with alopecia areata. Some clones in this sample may be carry-over from other donors' samples.

This clonotype has at least ten counts. This chain uses TRBV9 with TRBJ2-1; D is unresolved. Per the germline V gene, CDR1 is SGDLS and CDR2 is YYNGEE. This CDR3 has 13 residues. V was cut by 0 bases and J by 6 bases, with 7 bases left in between. CDR3 residues: CASSVGGFNEQFF. In DNA form, the CDR3 reads TGTGCCAGCAGCGTAGGGGGATTCAATGAGCAGTTCTTC.

This clonotype was counted only a few times. The V and J genes are TRBV7-2 and TRBJ2-6, with D possibly being TRBD2 (5 bases). The CDR3 runs 14 residues. Germline V CDR1 and CDR2: SGHTA, FQGNSA. V was shortened by 5 bases and J by 4 bases, with 9 bases between the two germline ends. CDR3 bases: TGTGCCAGCAGCCCCGGACTCGGGGCCAACGTCCTGACTTTC. It codes for CASSPGLGANVLTF.